What follows are 22 T cell receptor beta chains derived from one specimen sequenced in a study of cytomegalovirus exposure and HLA in healthy donors. The PCR was carried out with 60 Vbeta primers and 13 Jbeta primers. Generated by immunoSEQ multiplex PCR, the TCRdb table keeps only in-frame clones and is missing some. Of more than 140,000 clones in the sample, just under 85% were seen once. Sequencing was carried out using PBMCs. The source of these receptors is a woman in her 40s in good health and CMV-seronegative.

Details on this clone: Because it lacks the conserved phenylalanine or tryptophan at the end, this CDR3 is likely a read error. The chain uses TRBV7-2 and TRBJ2-7, with TRBD2 matching over 8 bases. This CDR3 spans 15 amino acids. V lost 1 base and J lost 6; bases outside the gene matches: 8. Per germline, CDR1 SGHTA and CDR2 FQGNSA. DNA of the CDR3: TGTGCCAGCAGCTTAGGCAGCGGGAGAGATACCGAGCAGTACCTC. It yields the protein CASSLGSGRDTEQYL.

On this clone itself: This same CDR3 is encoded by further DNA sequences in the sample. The chain employs TRBV5-1 and TRBJ1-5; a weak D match, TRBD1 (6 bases). The germline V and J ends were trimmed by 1 base and 7 bases, with 12 bases remaining between them. Per the germline V gene, CDR1 is SGHRS and CDR2 is YFSETQ. CDR3 length: 14 amino acids. The CDR3 reads CASSLYGDNQPQHF. The CDR3 nucleotides are TGCGCCAGCAGCTTGTACGGGGACAACCAGCCCCAGCATTTT. Full variable domain (missing parts from reference TRBV5-1 and TRBJ1-5): KAGVTQTPRYLIKTRGQQVTLSCSPISGHRSVSWYQQTPGQGLQFLFEYFSETQRNKGNFPGRFSGRQFSNSRSEMNVSTLELGDSALYLCASSLYGDNQPQHFGDGTRLSIL.

With respect to this clone: Distinct nucleotide sequences in the sample also encode this CDR3. This chain joins TRBV21-1 and TRBJ2-2; the D segment call TRBD1 is taken from the table without a DNA check. TRBV21-1 is annotated as a pseudogene. The CDR3 sequence is 10 residues long. This CDR3 is CASGGGGLFF. The CDR3 DNA reads TGTGCCAGCGGAGGGGGCGGGCTGTTTTTT.

This sequence joins TRBV28 and TRBJ1-3, with TRBD1 matching over 8 bases. Germline trimming cut 6 bases from V and 4 bases from J; bases unmatched to any gene: 8. CDR3 length: 15 amino acids. The germline gives CDR1 MDHEN, CDR2 SYDVKM. The CDR3 here is CASRETGVAGNTIYF. The CDR3, as DNA: TGTGCCAGCAGAGAGACAGGGGTAGCCGGAAACACCATATATTTT. Complete variable domain (other parts from reference TRBV28 and TRBJ1-3): DVKVTQSSRYLVKRTGEKVFLECVQDMDHENMFWYRQDPGLGLRLIYFSYDVKMKEKGDIPEGYSVSREKKERFSLILESASTNQTSMYLCASRETGVAGNTIYFGEGSWLTVV.

The J gene is TRBJ1-2, the V gene TRBV14, with D uncertain. The CDR3 spans 15 residues. The germline V gene has CDR1 SGHDN and CDR2 FVKESK. With 0 bases removed from V and 3 bases from J, the gap between germline ends came to 11 bases. The chain's CDR3 is CASSQDVRGYYGYTF. The CDR3 DNA follows: TGTGCCAGCAGCCAAGACGTCCGGGGTTACTATGGCTACACCTTC. Full variable domain (outside the CDR3, taken from reference TRBV14 and TRBJ1-2): EAGVTQFPSHSVIEKGQTVTLRCDPISGHDNLYWYRRVMGKEIKFLLHFVKESKQDESGMPNNRFLAERTGGTYSTLKVQPAELEDSGVYFCASSQDVRGYYGYTFGSGTRLTVV.

The chain combines TRBV19 with TRBJ2-1; 9 bases agree with TRBD2. Germline CDR1 is LNHDA and CDR2 is SQIVND (reference sequence). Germline trimming cut 2 bases from V and 6 bases from J; bases unmatched to any gene: 5. The CDR3 contains 15 residues. The CDR3 DNA follows: TGTGCCAGTAGTATATTTAGCGGGAGTTTCAATGAGCAGTTCTTC. Residues: CASSIFSGSFNEQFF.

This chain links TRBV30 with TRBJ1-1, with 8 nucleotides matching TRBD1. CDR1 and CDR2 from the germline V gene are GTSNPN and SVGIG (reference sequence). The CDR3 length is 16 residues. Trimming at V came to 3 bases and at J to 2 bases, leaving 11 bases not matched to a gene. CDR3 loop: CAWRWGGTGGNTEAFF. The CDR3, as DNA: TGTGCCTGGAGGTGGGGGGGGACAGGTGGAAACACTGAAGCTTTCTTT.

The chain has TRBV29-1 and TRBJ2-5; a weak D match, TRBD1 (5 bases). In germline, CDR1 is SQVTM, CDR2 ANQGSEA. The CDR3 runs to 13 residues. Trimming pared 4 bases from V and 5 bases from J, leaving 14 bases between. DNA for the CDR3: TGCAGCGTTGGTGGCAGGGCATGGGAGACCCAGTACTTC. It is translated as CSVGGRAWETQYF.

In DNA form, the CDR3 reads TGTGCCAGCAGCGTAGGAGACAGGGTTTCGACCTACGAGCAGTACTTC. Protein sequence: CASSVGDRVSTYEQYF. The V and J genes are TRBV9 and TRBJ2-7, with TRBD1 identical over 7 bases. J lost 2 bases, V lost 0 bases, and 8 bases had no gene match. Per the germline V gene, CDR1 is SGDLS and CDR2 is YYNGEE. The CDR3 is 16 amino acids.

The chain is built from TRBV6-5 and TRBJ1-1, with TRBD1 matching over 8 bases. Germline V gives CDR1 MNHEY, CDR2 SVGAGI. CDR3 size: 14 residues. The V segment lost 6 bases and the J segment 0 bases; nucleotides outside the gene matches: 3. The CDR3: CASRWTGMNTEAFF. The CDR3, as DNA: TGTGCCAGCAGGTGGACAGGGATGAACACTGAAGCTTTCTTT.

The chain combines TRBV27 with TRBJ2-7, with D possibly being TRBD1 (5 bases). CDR1 is MNHEY, CDR2 SMNVEV, per germline (reference sequence). Trimming stripped 5 bases from V and 2 bases from J, with 10 bases between. The CDR3 extends over 13 amino acids. CDR3 region: CASSRQNPYEQYF. CDR3 DNA sequence: TGTGCCAGCAGTCGACAGAATCCCTACGAGCAGTACTTC.

CDR3 in DNA: TGTGCCAGCATGTCGGTGAACACTGAAGCTTTCTTT. Protein sequence: CASMSVNTEAFF. The J gene is TRBJ1-1, the V gene TRBV28; unclear D gene. Germline CDR1 reads MDHEN; CDR2 reads SYDVKM. The CDR3 extends over 12 amino acids. V was cut by 7 bases and J by 0 bases, with 6 bases left in between.

The V call is TRBV28, the J call TRBJ2-1; TRBD2 might be the D (6 bases). V shed 6 bases and J shed 4 bases, with 16 bases lying between them. Germline CDR1 is MDHEN and CDR2 is SYDVKM. The CDR3 has 15 residues. CDR3 residues: CASRYSGPLYNEQFF. CDR3 sequence (DNA): TGTGCCAGCAGATATAGCGGTCCACTTTACAATGAGCAGTTCTTC.

V gene TRBV7-9 combines with J gene TRBJ2-3, with 8 bases lining up with TRBD2. Germline CDR1 and CDR2: SEHNR and FQNEAQ (reference sequence). Trimming at V came to 2 bases and at J to 8 bases, leaving 6 bases not matched to a gene. This CDR3 is 14 amino acids long. CDR3 in amino acids: CASSLTSGAVTQYF. DNA for the CDR3: TGTGCCAGCAGCTTAACTAGCGGCGCCGTTACGCAGTATTTT. The full variable domain, with the rest looked up from reference TRBV7-9 and TRBJ2-3, is DTGVSQNPRHKITKRGQNVTFRCDPISEHNRLYWYRQTLGQGPEFLTYFQNEAQLEKSRLLSDRFSAERPKGSFSTLEIQRTEQGDSAMYLCASSLTSGAVTQYFGPGTRLTVL.

This clone was recorded a few times. The genes are TRBV18 and TRBJ1-3; a possible D gene is TRBD1 (5 bases). Germline V gene sequence: CDR1 KGHSH, CDR2 LQKENI. CDR3 length: 15 residues. Trimming removed 9 bases at V and 4 bases at J, with 19 bases between. CDR3 region: CASSEARVFGNTIYF. The CDR3 DNA is TGTGCCAGTTCCGAAGCCAGGGTCTTCGGAAACACCATATATTTT.

The V and J genes are TRBV6-5 and TRBJ1-2; 7 nucleotides align to TRBD1. Germline CDR1 MNHEY, CDR2 SVGAGI. This CDR3 is built from 14 residues. Unmatched junction bases numbered 6, after V lost 4 bases and J lost 4 bases. DNA of the CDR3: TGTGCCAGCAGTTTTGGACAGGCTATCTATGGCTACACCTTC. It encodes CASSFGQAIYGYTF.

This clone was counted only a few times. The chain has TRBV18 and TRBJ1-2; TRBD1 matches at 10 bases. This CDR3 comprises 15 residues. Germline CDR1 reads KGHSH; CDR2 reads LQKENI. J was trimmed by 1 base and V by 3 bases; bases with no gene match: 2. CDR3 residues: CASSPGTGDNYGYTF. The CDR3 DNA reads TGTGCCAGCTCACCCGGGACAGGGGATAACTATGGCTACACCTTC.

The chain couples TRBV6-6 to TRBJ1-2; the D gene is possibly TRBD1 (5 bases). Trimming left V 2 bases short and J 8 bases short, with 9 bases between. CDR1 and CDR2 from the germline V gene are MNHNY and SVGAGI (reference sequence). This CDR3 is 12 amino acids long. This CDR3 is CASSYSQGGYTF. As DNA, the CDR3 is TGTGCCAGCAGTTACAGCCAGGGCGGCTACACCTTC.

The CDR3: CASSLGPTGSFYEQYF. The CDR3 nucleotides read TGTGCCAGCAGCCTGGGACCGACAGGGAGCTTCTACGAGCAGTACTTC. The genes are TRBV21-1 and TRBJ2-7; the table's TRBD1 call for D was not verified on the DNA. TRBV21-1 constitutes a pseudogene. The CDR3 has 16 residues.

The J gene is TRBJ1-1, the V gene TRBV28, with D tentatively TRBD1 (5 bases). The V gene lost 7 bases and the J gene lost 0 bases, with 9 bases spanning the gap. Germline V lookup: CDR1 MDHEN, CDR2 SYDVKM. The CDR3 totals 13 residues. Written as DNA, the CDR3 is TGTGCCAGCACGGGGGGTGTGAACACTGAAGCTTTCTTT. Amino acids: CASTGGVNTEAFF.

The J gene is TRBJ2-3, the V gene TRBV28; 11 bases agree with TRBD1. The germline V gene has CDR1 MDHEN and CDR2 SYDVKM. With 4 bases clipped from V and 3 bases from J, the junction kept 15 bases outside the gene matches. This CDR3 spans 19 amino acids. CDR3 coding DNA: TGTGCCAGCAGTTCCATCCACCTACGGGACAGGGGGGAGACAGATACGCAGTATTTT. It is translated as CASSSIHLRDRGETDTQYF.

The CDR3 DNA sequence: TGCGCCAGCAGCTTGGCCGGGACAGGGGATAAAAAACTGTTTTTT. Its translation is CASSLAGTGDKKLFF. This chain joins TRBV5-1 and TRBJ1-4; TRBD1 aligns across 10 bases. This CDR3 is built from 15 residues. Germline CDR1 and CDR2: SGHRS and YFSETQ. V was clipped by 0 bases and J by 9 bases; unmatched bases: 5.